Listed below are T cell receptor beta chains from one sample, sequenced in a study of cytomegalovirus exposure and HLA in healthy donors. Sequenced by immunoSEQ multiplex PCR; TCRdb stores in-frame clones only, minus some. The sample holds 150,000 to 200,000 clones, roughly 89% seen once. The sequencing input was PBMCs. These receptors all come from a woman aged 25-40 years in good health and CMV-seronegative. CDR3s include the opening cysteine and the closing phenylalanine or tryptophan. A D gene is named only where the DNA matches it firmly. Rows give clone size only sometimes, using once, few, many, or a class for an expanded clone.

TRBJ2-3 TRBV15 . TRBD2 TGTGCCACCAGCAGCCCAGCGGGGGGGTTAATAGATACGCAGTATTTT CATSSPAGGLIDTQYF
TRBJ2-7 TRBV20-1 . . TGCAGTGCCAGGGTGGGCTACGAGCAGTACTTC CSARVGYEQYF
TRBJ2-7 TRBV15 . TRBD1 TGTGCCACCAGCAGTCCCGGGACAGGTACCTACGAGCAGTACTTC CATSSPGTGTYEQYF
TRBJ1-3 TRBV7-9 . . TGTGCCAGCATCATCTGGAGGGGCAACTCTGGAAACACCATATATTTT CASIIWRGNSGNTIYF
TRBJ1-3 TRBV7-6 . . TGTGCCAGCAGCCAACGGGGGGCAGGGGCTGGAAACACCATATATTTT CASSQRGAGAGNTIYF
TRBJ2-5 TRBV7-9 . TRBD2 TGTGCCAGCAGCTCGACTAGCGGGGGGTGGGAGACCCAGTACTTC CASSSTSGGWETQYF
TRBJ2-5 TRBV7-2 . TRBD1 TGTGCCAGCAGCACGCAGACAGGGCTTAGAGAGACCCAGTACTTC CASSTQTGLRETQYF
TRBJ2-7 TRBV5-1 . . TGCGCCAGCAGCTTTTCCGCTGGTTCCTACGAGCAGTACTTC CASSFSAGSYEQYF
TRBJ1-1 TRBV14 . . TGTGCCAGCAGCCAAGATCTCGTCTCTGAAGCTTTCTTT CASSQDLVSEAFF
TRBJ1-5 TRBV7-6 . . TGTGCCAGCAGCTCCGCCCGGTTGCCCCATCAGCCCCAGCATTTT CASSSARLPHQPQHF
TRBJ1-1 TRBV27 once . TGTGCCAGCAGCCGATCAGGGGTGAATCAGAACACTGAAGCTTTCTTT CASSRSGVNQNTEAFF
TRBJ1-2 TRBV19 . . TGTGCCAGTAGTATCTTCCCCGGGCAGCCAGGGGGCTACACCTTC CASSIFPGQPGGYTF
TRBJ1-3 TRBV14 . . TGTGCCAGCAGCCCCCCAGGGCGGGGGGGAAACACCATATATTTT CASSPPGRGGNTIYF
TRBJ1-2 TRBV29-1 . TRBD1 TGCAGCGCCTGGACAGGGGCGAACTATGGCTACACCTTC CSAWTGANYGYTF
TRBJ2-7 TRBV6-1 once TRBD1 TGTGCCAGCAGTGGGGACAGCTACGAGCAGTACTTC CASSGDSYEQYF
TRBJ2-3 TRBV5-1 . TRBD1 TGCGCCAGCAGCTTGGAGACAGGGAGAGATACGCAGTATTTT CASSLETGRDTQYF
TRBJ1-5 TRBV10-2 once . TGCGCCAGCAGTGAGTCGAGTAGGGGGATAGGGAACAATCAGCCCCAGCATTTT CASSESSRGIGNNQPQHF
TRBJ1-2 TRBV5-1 . . TGCGCCAGCAGCTTAGCGGGGGGCTACACCTTC CASSLAGGYTF
TRBJ1-1 TRBV30 . . TGTGCCTGGAACCAATGGGGCAGAGTAGAAACTGAAGCTTTCTTT CAWNQWGRVETEAFF
TRBJ1-3 TRBV6-5 . . TGTGCCAGCAGTCACGGGGGAACTGGAAACACCATATATTTT CASSHGGTGNTIYF
TRBJ1-3 TRBV5-5 . . TGTGCCAGCAGCTTGGTAATTGGCAAATCTGGAAACACCATATATTTT CASSLVIGKSGNTIYF
TRBJ2-1 TRBV7-9 . . TGTGCCAGCAGCTTAGCGCAGTCGTACAATGAGCAGTTCTTC CASSLAQSYNEQFF
TRBJ2-1 TRBV5-1 once . TGCGCCAGCAACTTGGCCGCCAGGAACAATGAGCAGTTCTTC CASNLAARNNEQFF